This T cell receptor (beta chain) derives from a study of cytomegalovirus exposure and HLA in healthy donors. Concerning this clone itself: The antigen is unknown.

The donors were members of the validation cohort, which comprised 120 subjects and was separate from the first cohort of roughly 700 subjects. General study points: It was approximately 160 TCR beta chains that were listed as cytomegalovirus-associated.

The repertoire was sequenced with immunoSEQ multiplex PCR; TCRdb's copy has only in-frame clones and lacks some. The sample has 180,000 or so clones; about nine tenths are singletons. This receptor was obtained from a young man in good health and CMV-seropositive. Sequenced: PBMCs.

Here the CDR3 DNA reads TGTGCCAGCAGCGTAGGGGGGACTAGCGGGAGTGGGGAGACCCAGTACTTC. Translation: CASSVGGTSGSGETQYF. The V call is TRBV9, the J call TRBJ2-5; 14 bases agree with TRBD2. The germline V gene has CDR1 SGDLS and CDR2 YYNGEE. After removal of 0 bases from V and 5 bases from J, the junction contained 6 bases not matched to a gene. CDR3 size: 17 residues.